The rows below give T cell receptor beta chains drawn from one sample of a study of T cells in Graves' hyperthyroidism and ophthalmopathy. TCRdb fed the multiplex PCR reads into MiXCR, producing one record per CDR3 protein. The data contain about 47,000 distinct CDR3 sequences, around 55% of them seen just once; the ten biggest clones take up 30% to 40%. The material sequenced was peripheral blood or thyroid tissue (not recorded which). Every receptor here comes from a man between 18 and 29 years old with Graves' hyperthyroidism. Each CDR3 is given with its conserved first and last residue. The D gene is left open where the match is weak. Not all rows give a size; the values are once, few, many and, for expanded clones, a class.

length	size	D	J	V	CDR3
12	once	-	TRBJ1-1	TRBV29-1	CSVSRVDTEAFF
16	-	-	TRBJ2-3	TRBV6-2/TRBV6-3	CASRTPRAASTDTQYF
15	many	-	TRBJ2-3	TRBV7-9	CASSDGRTSTDTQYF
13	-	-	TRBJ1-5	TRBV5-1	CASSLSPRQPQHF
18	many	-	TRBJ1-2	TRBV5-6	CASIIGGAEYPGLGGYTF
15	-	TRBD1	TRBJ1-2	TRBV10-3	CAISEDTGGAYGYTF
13	-	TRBD1	TRBJ1-1	TRBV10-3	CAIRSGGATEAFF
12	medium-sized	TRBD1	TRBJ2-7	TRBV7-9	CASSPTGYEQYF
13	many	-	TRBJ1-2	TRBV20-1	CSGLAGSNYGYTF
15	once	TRBD1	TRBJ1-1	TRBV10-3	CAISRQGRQAAEAFF
16	many	TRBD1	TRBJ1-6	TRBV10-3	CAISETGTGSNSPLHF
13	few	TRBD1	TRBJ2-2	TRBV6-1	CASSEQGSGELFF
17	-	-	TRBJ2-3	TRBV11-2	CASSLVENPTSTDTQYF
16	once	TRBD2	TRBJ2-5	TRBV7-9	CASTAGLAQGGESQYF
13	few	-	TRBJ1-2	TRBV7-2	CASSLGTDYGYTF
12	many	TRBD1	TRBJ2-7	TRBV14	CASSLDRAQQYF
14	-	-	TRBJ2-7	TRBV7-8	CASSLVGNPYEQYF
13	many	-	TRBJ2-5	TRBV4-3	CASSRVVQETQYF
13	-	-	TRBJ2-5	TRBV20-1	CSASEAAQETQYF
15	once	TRBD1	TRBJ2-1	TRBV5-1	CASSSSGTGHNEQFF
13	-	-	TRBJ2-7	TRBV29-1	CSVDEAGSYEQYF
18	many	-	TRBJ2-7	TRBV7-8	CASSNNHGPRGPPYEQYF
11	-	-	TRBJ1-1	TRBV7-2	CASSFPGPAFF
14	-	-	TRBJ1-2	TRBV7-7	CASSQSGRDDGYTF
14	-	-	TRBJ1-5	TRBV10-3	CAISEGDSNQPQHF
15	-	-	TRBJ1-4	TRBV2	CASSADRTVMEKLFF
18	many	TRBD2	TRBJ2-3	TRBV7-3	CASSNGTSGGTITDTQYF
13	-	TRBD1	TRBJ1-4	TRBV29-1	CSVGGGTSEKLFF
15	-	-	TRBJ2-7	TRBV7-2	CASSRPGTETYEQYF
13	-	-	TRBJ2-7	TRBV7-2	CASRPADSYEQYF
13	-	-	TRBJ2-5	TRBV2	CASRRGVQETQYF
11	many	-	TRBJ2-5	TRBV20-1	CSVGEEETQYF
16	-	-	TRBJ2-2	TRBV7-9	CASSSNEGANTGELFF
12	-	TRBD1	TRBJ2-7	TRBV29-1	CSLQGLTYEQYF
14	few	TRBD1	TRBJ1-2	TRBV7-9	CASSLPGQAYGYTF
16	many	TRBD1	TRBJ2-2	TRBV5-5	CASRRQGEFNTGELFF
16	many	TRBD2	TRBJ2-7	TRBV28	CASTLDGGTSKYEQYF
15	-	TRBD1	TRBJ1-2	TRBV2	CASSARGQAIYGYTF
15	many	-	TRBJ2-7	TRBV18	CASSPSGLNSYEQYF
16	once	TRBD1	TRBJ2-7	TRBV6-5	CAISEGTGAHSYEQYF
14	few	TRBD1	TRBJ1-2	TRBV7-2	CASSPRDSHYGYTF
14	few	TRBD2	TRBJ2-5	TRBV7-9	CASSLVAGSETQYF
14	many	TRBD1	TRBJ1-1	TRBV10-2	CASRQGAANTEAFF
13	medium-sized	-	TRBJ2-7	TRBV7-6	CASSLAVLYEQYF
13	-	-	TRBJ1-5	TRBV2	CASSESENQPQHF
15	many	-	TRBJ1-5	TRBV6-1	CASSYGGYGDQPQHF
14	many	-	TRBJ2-3	TRBV11-2	CASSLGTVGDTQYF
13	-	-	TRBJ1-1	TRBV10-3	CAIREDGNTEAFF
13	-	TRBD1	TRBJ2-5	TRBV29-1	CSVGDSPGETQYF
12	-	-	TRBJ2-3	TRBV7-9	CASSPQGDTQYF
14	-	-	TRBJ2-5	TRBV25-1	CASSEVGRAETQYF
15	few	-	TRBJ1-5	TRBV2	CASSESWGSNQPQHF
15	many	-	TRBJ2-2	TRBV20-1	CLTLLNSWSTGELFF
14	many	TRBD1	TRBJ2-7	TRBV27	CASSLKGASYEQYF
16	many	-	TRBJ2-6	TRBV29-1	CSVDGTTSSGANVLTF
16	-	TRBD1	TRBJ1-2	TRBV7-8	CASSGYPGQGVSGYTF
15	-	-	TRBJ2-3	TRBV4-2	CASGRTSRLADTQYF
13	medium-sized	-	TRBJ2-7	TRBV2	CASRKTGTYEQYF
13	-	-	TRBJ2-7	TRBV7-9	CASSLLDTNEQCF